Following are 11 T cell receptor beta chains from one sample sequenced in a study of blood T cell repertoires in COVID-19 (dated by TCRdb to 2019 to 2021). The library was obtained by the immunoSEQ multiplex PCR assay. The table comes from immuneACCESS by way of TCRdb, which keeps in-frame sequences with V and J called. Part of the clones is missing from these tables; in studies checked, under half for an unresolved V gene and the rest for unknown reasons. The sample table holds 200,000 to 250,000 clones, of which roughly 80% were seen once. The ten top clones hold approximately 1.4% of the sample. Sequencing was done on a sample of PBMCs or T cells enriched from blood (not recorded which). Receptors were obtained from a woman between 35 and 50 years old with acute COVID-19.

The CDR3: CASSATLSRGSYEQYF. CDR3 DNA: TGTGCCAGCAGTGCCACTCTTTCGCGGGGGTCCTACGAGCAGTACTTC. V and J are TRBV2 and TRBJ2-7, with 7 positions matching TRBD2. The CDR3 is 16 residues long. The germline gives CDR1 SNHLY, CDR2 FYNNEI. With 4 bases clipped from V and 1 base from J, the junction kept 10 bases outside the gene matches.

The rearrangement uses TRBV9 and TRBJ2-2; TRBD1 is a possible D gene (6 bases). The CDR3 runs 14 residues. V was shortened by 3 bases and J by 6 bases, with 12 bases between the two germline ends. Germline lookup yields CDR1 SGDLS and CDR2 YYNGEE. The CDR3 protein is CASSASTGPGELFF. The DNA of the CDR3 is TGTGCCAGCAGCGCCTCTACAGGGCCCGGGGAGCTGTTTTTT.

This sequence joins TRBV4-1 and TRBJ1-5, with D uncertain. The germline gives CDR1 MGHRA, CDR2 YSYEKL. Trimming cost V 0 bases and J 7 bases, with 13 bases left between them. The CDR3 spans 15 residues. The CDR3 protein is CASSQDEGREQPQHF. The CDR3 bases are TGCGCCAGCAGCCAAGATGAAGGGCGGGAGCAGCCCCAGCATTTT.

Only a few counts were recorded for this clone. The V and J genes are TRBV27 and TRBJ2-7; D gene uncertain. Trimming left V 3 bases short and J 0 bases short, with 9 bases between. Germline CDR1 and CDR2: MNHEY and SMNVEV (reference sequence). The CDR3 covers 14 residues. The CDR3 DNA reads TGTGCCAGCAGTTTGGGTTACAGCTCCTACGAGCAGTACTTC. As protein: CASSLGYSSYEQYF.

The chain is built from TRBV4-2 and TRBJ1-2; D is undetermined. This CDR3 spans 15 amino acids. CDR1 and CDR2 (germline): LGHNA, YNFKEQ. V shed 4 bases and J shed 3 bases, with 15 bases lying between them. In DNA, the CDR3 is TGTGCCAGCAGCCTTAGTGACTGGGTCGACTATGGCTACACCTTC. It encodes CASSLSDWVDYGYTF.

A few counts support this clone. The rearrangement joins TRBV6-5 to TRBJ2-7; 12 bases align to TRBD1. CDR3 size: 15 residues. Unmatched junction bases numbered 1, after V lost 2 bases and J lost 2 bases. Looked up from germline, CDR1 is MNHEY and CDR2 is SVGAGI. DNA of the CDR3: TGTGCCAGCAGTTACGGGACAGGGGGCCCCTACGAGCAGTACTTC. Translating gives CASSYGTGGPYEQYF.

This clone was seen a single time. V and J are TRBV6-5 and TRBJ2-3; D call uncertain. Germline V gives CDR1 MNHEY, CDR2 SVGAGI. The CDR3 sequence is 12 residues long. Trimming pared 5 bases from V and 7 bases from J, leaving 10 bases between. The CDR3 coding sequence is TGTGCCAGCAGTATGAGCCCTAATACGCAGTATTTT. It codes for CASSMSPNTQYF.

The V call is TRBV5-4, the J call TRBJ2-7; 9 bases align to TRBD1. Germline CDR1 SGHNT, CDR2 YYREEE (reference sequence). The junction had 5 bases not matched to a gene; V was cut back by 0 bases and J by 1 base. The CDR3 is 16 amino acids. The CDR3 region has the DNA TGTGCCAGCAGCTTGGGGGGACAGGGATATTCCTACGAGCAGTACTTC. Translation gives CASSLGGQGYSYEQYF.

The chain's CDR3 is CASSPRRNTDTQYF. The CDR3, as DNA: TGTGCCAGCTCACCAAGGAGAAACACAGATACGCAGTATTTT. V gene TRBV18 combines with J gene TRBJ2-3, with D unclear. CDR1 is KGHSH and CDR2 is LQKENI in the germline V gene. The CDR3 covers 14 residues. V was shortened by 2 bases and J by 2 bases, with 8 bases between the two germline ends.

The V and J genes are TRBV6-5 and TRBJ2-7; 10 nucleotides match TRBD2. Germline-derived CDR1 and CDR2 are MNHEY and SVGAGI. Trimming at V came to 6 bases and at J to 6 bases, leaving 8 bases not matched to a gene. The CDR3 loop spans 14 amino acids. The CDR3 reads CASRTGTSAGEQYF. In DNA form, the CDR3 reads TGTGCCAGCAGGACCGGGACTAGCGCTGGCGAGCAGTACTTC.

The chain recombines TRBV3-1 (or the pseudogene TRBV3-2) with TRBJ2-7, with 9 positions matching TRBD1. In germline, CDR1 is LGHDT, CDR2 YNNKEL (reference sequence). V shed 6 bases, J shed 6 bases, and the junction held 6 bases outside the gene matches. The CDR3 has 13 amino acids. The CDR3 DNA reads as TGTGCCAGCAGTCACCGGGACAGGGTCGAGCAGTACTTC. This gives the protein CASSHRDRVEQYF.